The 25 T cell receptor beta chains below come from one sample, sequenced in a study of somatic mutations in cytotoxic T cells in rheumatoid arthritis. Sequencing was performed with immunoSEQ multiplex PCR; in TCRdb, only in-frame clones are kept and a portion is missing. The sample lists around 20,000 clones, 68% occurring once. Material: CD8+ T cells sorted from blood. These receptors were taken from an adult with rheumatoid arthritis.

J is TRBJ2-1 and V is TRBV19; maybe TRBD1 (6 bases). The CDR3 consists of 12 residues. The germline V gene encodes CDR1 LNHDA and CDR2 SQIVND (reference sequence). V was cut by 3 bases and J by 9 bases, with 9 bases left in between. CDR3 nucleotides: TGTGCCAGTAGTATTCAGGGGACTGAGCAGTTCTTC. Translated: CASSIQGTEQFF. Complete variable domain (other parts from reference TRBV19 and TRBJ2-1): DGGITQSPKYLFRKEGQNVTLSCEQNLNHDAMYWYRQDPGQGLRLIYYSQIVNDFQKGDIAEGYSVSREKKESFPLTVTSAQKNPTAFYLCASSIQGTEQFFGPGTRLTVL.

The CDR3 nucleotides read TGTGCCAGCAGCTTAGGGGTTTCAAACGAGCAGTACTTC. Protein product: CASSLGVSNEQYF. This chain uses TRBV5-4 with TRBJ2-7; the D gene is possibly TRBD1 (5 bases). V was shortened by 2 bases and J by 5 bases, with 11 bases between the two germline ends. This CDR3 is built from 13 residues. Germline V gene data show CDR1 as SGHNT and CDR2 as YYREEE (reference sequence).

V usage is TRBV5-1 and J usage is TRBJ2-7; maybe TRBD2 (5 bases). V dropped 3 bases and J dropped 0 bases, with 10 bases sitting between them. This CDR3 region has 14 residues. Per the germline V gene, CDR1 is SGHRS and CDR2 is YFSETQ. In DNA form, the CDR3 reads TGCGCCAGCAGCTATGAGGGCCCCTCCTACGAGCAGTACTTC. It encodes CASSYEGPSYEQYF.

This clone was seen a handful of times. This chain uses TRBV2 with TRBJ2-7; no firm D call. CDR1 is SNHLY and CDR2 is FYNNEI in the germline V gene. This CDR3 is built from 12 residues. V lost 5 bases and J 4 bases, leaving 9 bases between the germline ends. CDR3 DNA: TGTGCCAGCAGTCTCACGGATTACGAGCAGTACTTC. This encodes CASSLTDYEQYF. Together with reference TRBV2 and TRBJ2-7, the CDR3 gives the full variable domain: EPEVTQTPSHQVTQMGQEVILRCVPISNHLYFYWYRQILGQKVEFLVSFYNNEISEKSEIFDDQFSVERPDGSNFTLKIRSTKLEDSAMYFCASSLTDYEQYFGPGTRLTVT.

The chain carries TRBV28 and TRBJ1-1, with D possibly being TRBD1 (5 bases). CDR3 length equals 16 residues. Germline V lookup: CDR1 MDHEN, CDR2 SYDVKM. Deletions cut 5 bases from V and 3 bases from J, with 19 bases between. The CDR3 reads CASSGGVGDWDTEAFF. As DNA, the CDR3 is TGTGCCAGCAGTGGAGGGGTTGGGGATTGGGACACTGAAGCTTTCTTT.

V gene TRBV10-3 combines with J gene TRBJ1-2, with TRBD1 as a possible D gene (5 bases). The V and J ends lost 7 bases and 4 bases respectively, with 10 bases between them. This CDR3 has 12 residues. Germline V gene data show CDR1 as ENHRY and CDR2 as SYGVKD. CDR3 loop: CAITDILYGYTF. CDR3 nucleotides: TGTGCCATCACGGACATACTCTATGGCTACACCTTC.

The V and J genes are TRBV6-5 and TRBJ2-2; tentatively, D is TRBD2 (5 bases). The V end lost 5 bases, the J end lost 1 base, and 8 bases lay between the germline ends. Germline CDR1 is MNHEY and CDR2 is SVGAGI. CDR3 length equals 14 residues. The CDR3 region is CASSELGNTGELFF. The CDR3, as DNA: TGTGCCAGCAGTGAACTAGGGAACACCGGGGAGCTGTTTTTT.

This clone is a singleton in its sample. The genes are TRBV9 and TRBJ2-3, with D possibly TRBD1 on 5 matching bases. V was cut by 0 bases and J by 0 bases, with 11 bases left in between. The CDR3 length is 16 residues. Looked up from germline, CDR1 is SGDLS and CDR2 is YYNGEE. In DNA form, the CDR3 reads TGTGCCAGCAGCGTAGCTGGGGCGTCTAGCACAGATACGCAGTATTTT. Residues: CASSVAGASSTDTQYF.

This chain connects TRBV7-6 to TRBJ2-7; 13 bases line up with TRBD2. V was clipped by 2 bases and J by 12 bases; unmatched bases: 4. Germline-derived CDR1 and CDR2 are SGHVS and FNYEAQ. This CDR3 is built from 13 residues. For the CDR3, the DNA is TGTGCCAGCAGCTTAACTAGCGGGGGGGCCCTGTACTTC. Translating it yields CASSLTSGGALYF.

The J gene is TRBJ2-7, the V gene TRBV13, with D perhaps being TRBD1 or TRBD2 (5 bases each). From germline, CDR1 is PRHDT and CDR2 FYEKMQ (reference sequence). The length of the CDR3 is 15 residues. The V end was cut by 5 bases, the J end by 0 bases, with 14 bases between. The CDR3 DNA follows: TGTGCCAGCAGCGTCGTAGGGGAGAGCTCCTACGAGCAGTACTTC. It is translated as CASSVVGESSYEQYF.

The chain uses TRBV29-1 and TRBJ1-2; weak D call: TRBD1 (5 bases). The germline V gene has CDR1 SQVTM and CDR2 ANQGSEA. Trimming cost V 3 bases and J 2 bases, with 7 bases left between them. The CDR3 contains 12 residues. The CDR3 sequence: CSVDQGNYGYTF. CDR3 in DNA: TGCAGCGTTGATCAGGGAAACTATGGCTACACCTTC.

This clone was picked up one time. This rearrangement joins TRBV27 to TRBJ2-2, with 8 bases identical to TRBD2. The CDR3 extends over 13 amino acids. The germline CDR1 and CDR2 sequences are MNHEY and SMNVEV (reference sequence). Losses at the gene ends were 5 bases for V and 9 bases for J; bases not matched to a gene: 5. CDR3 in DNA: TGTGCCAGCAGTCTCGGACTAGCCAGGGAGCTGTTTTTT. Translation: CASSLGLARELFF.

This chain uses TRBV13 with TRBJ2-2; 7 bases fit TRBD1. CDR3 length equals 14 residues. V was clipped by 5 bases and J by 5 bases; unmatched bases: 5. In germline, CDR1 is PRHDT, CDR2 FYEKMQ (reference sequence). In DNA form, the CDR3 reads TGTGCCAGCAGCATGGGACAGATGACCGGGGAGCTGTTTTTT. It encodes CASSMGQMTGELFF.

CDR3 in amino acids: CASSEEHVSYNEQFF. The CDR3 bases are TGTGCCAGCAGTGAAGAACACGTCTCCTACAATGAGCAGTTCTTC. The rearrangement joins TRBV6-1 to TRBJ2-1; D is uncertain. V was trimmed by 1 base and J by 0 bases, leaving 7 bases between them. The CDR3 runs 15 residues. CDR1 is MNHNS, CDR2 SASEGT, per germline.

This clone is labeled medium-sized. This chain links TRBV25-1 with TRBJ1-2; TRBD1 matches at 8 bases. Germline V CDR1 and CDR2: MGHDK, SYGVNS. The length of the CDR3 is 13 residues. V was pared by 8 bases and J by 7 bases, with 9 bases of the junction left unmatched. The CDR3 DNA follows: TGTGCCAGCCAAAGGACAGGGAGTTTTGGCTACACCTTC. It codes for CASQRTGSFGYTF.

V usage is TRBV5-8 and J usage is TRBJ2-7, with no clear D. The V gene's germline CDR1 is SGHTS and CDR2 YDEGEE. The CDR3 covers 13 residues. Trimming stripped 4 bases from V and 0 bases from J, with 8 bases between. This CDR3 is CASSQWSSYEQYF. As DNA, the CDR3 is TGTGCCAGCAGCCAATGGTCCTCCTACGAGCAGTACTTC.

This chain links TRBV4-2 with TRBJ2-7; maybe TRBD1 (6 bases). Germline assignment: CDR1 LGHNA and CDR2 YNFKEQ. V shed 0 bases and J shed 5 bases, with 11 bases lying between them. This CDR3 has 14 residues. The CDR3 DNA reads as TGTGCCAGCAGCCAAGAGCAGGGGTATGACGAGCAGTACTTC. It encodes CASSQEQGYDEQYF.

The chain carries TRBV5-5 and TRBJ2-2; the D is unclear. The CDR3 consists of 11 residues. Germline values: CDR1 SGHKS, CDR2 YYEKEE (reference sequence). Trimming removed 2 bases from V and 6 bases from J, with 2 bases in between. The CDR3 spells CASSFSGELFF. CDR3 DNA sequence: TGTGCCAGCAGCTTTTCCGGGGAGCTGTTTTTT.

This chain connects TRBV6-5 to TRBJ2-7; a weak D match, TRBD2 (6 bases). Germline loops: CDR1 MNHEY, CDR2 SVGAGI. V lost 2 bases and J 4 bases, leaving 15 bases between the germline ends. The CDR3 runs to 15 residues. CDR3 coding DNA: TGTGCCAGCAGTTACATGGCGGGGTCGGAATACGAGCAGTACTTC. Translated, it gives CASSYMAGSEYEQYF.

The chain joins TRBV4-3 to TRBJ1-6, with D unresolved. V gave up 0 bases and J gave up 7 bases, with 7 bases separating them. The length of the CDR3 is 14 residues. The germline V gene encodes CDR1 LGHNA and CDR2 YSLEER. CDR3: CASSQDTLNSPLHF. The CDR3 DNA is TGCGCCAGCAGCCAAGATACGCTGAATTCACCCCTCCACTTT.

The V gene is TRBV12-5, the J gene TRBJ1-1; possible D gene TRBD1, 5 bases. Germline-derived CDR1 and CDR2 are LGHNT and FRNRAP. This CDR3 spans 13 amino acids. V was cut by 7 bases and J by 7 bases, with 16 bases left in between. Written as DNA, the CDR3 is TGTGCTAGTGCCCTAAAACTGGACATTGAAGCTTTCTTT. It codes for CASALKLDIEAFF.

Only a few counts were recorded for this clone. CDR3 loop: CASTHAGRPSSYNSPLHF. CDR3 nucleotide sequence: TGTGCCAGCACTCATGCCGGGAGACCCAGCTCCTATAATTCACCCCTCCACTTT. The chain links TRBV27 to TRBJ1-6; D gene unclear. The CDR3 extends over 18 amino acids. Trimming cost V 7 bases and J 0 bases, with 19 bases left between them. In germline, CDR1 is MNHEY, CDR2 SMNVEV (reference sequence).

The sample holds a few counts of this clone. The chain combines TRBV27 with TRBJ2-1; a weak D match, TRBD1 (6 bases). V lost 5 bases and J 1 base, leaving 9 bases between the germline ends. Germline CDR1 is MNHEY and CDR2 is SMNVEV (reference sequence). The CDR3 length is 14 residues. The CDR3 region has the DNA TGTGCCAGCAGTATACAGGGTTCCTACAATGAGCAGTTCTTC. Translation: CASSIQGSYNEQFF.

The chain recombines TRBV27 with TRBJ2-5, with TRBD1 identical over 8 bases. The CDR3 contains 16 residues. After removal of 2 bases from V and 4 bases from J, the junction contained 9 bases not matched to a gene. The germline V gene encodes CDR1 MNHEY and CDR2 SMNVEV (reference sequence). CDR3 nucleotides: TGTGCCAGCAGTTTAGGGGCTCAGGGGGCGAGAGAGACCCAGTACTTC. Protein sequence: CASSLGAQGARETQYF.

The chain is built from TRBV27 and TRBJ2-5; D gene uncertain. The V end was cut by 0 bases, the J end by 2 bases, with 7 bases between. The CDR3 loop spans 14 amino acids. The germline V gene has CDR1 MNHEY and CDR2 SMNVEV (reference sequence). CDR3 nucleotides: TGTGCCAGCAGTTTATCGTGGCAGCAAGAGACCCAGTACTTC. Its protein product is CASSLSWQQETQYF.